This T cell receptor (beta chain) was recorded in a study of immune cell composition in non-small cell lung cancer. This table comes from immunoSEQ multiplex PCR, and its TCRdb copy is limited to in-frame clones, with some not included. Of some 7,000 clones in the sample, 84% were seen once. Normal lung was taken at the farthest possible site, at least 3 cm from tumour. Sequences were obtained from non-adjacent lung tissue. This receptor was obtained from a human donor with non-small cell lung cancer.

The CDR3 loop is CSVERGGSPNEQYF. CDR3 nucleotide sequence: TGCAGCGTTGAAAGGGGCGGGTCCCCGAACGAGCAGTACTTC. This chain uses TRBV29-1 with TRBJ2-7; D tentatively fits TRBD1 or TRBD2 (5 bases each). The germline gives CDR1 SQVTM, CDR2 ANQGSEA. There are 14 residues in the CDR3. V gave up 2 bases and J gave up 5 bases, with 16 bases separating them.